One T cell receptor (beta chain) is described in this entry. Its antigen is not known. TCRdb reprocessed the RT-PCR reads with MiXCR, giving one entry per CDR3 protein. Here the sample spans some 850,000 distinct CDR3 sequences, around 18% being singletons. These data are taken from a study of response to subunit inactivated influenza vaccine. V was clipped by 1 base and J by 1 base, with 16 bases between them. The CDR3 runs 17 residues. Germline V gene data show CDR1 as MNHEY and CDR2 as SVGEGT. Study-wide results and caveats: It was suggested by the authors that few new T cells are recruited by each seasonal influenza vaccination.

The receptor was isolated from a man aged 50 or older who received an inactivated influenza vaccine. Specimen: PBMCs from blood, collected approximately 5 days after vaccination. The J gene is TRBJ1-1, the V gene TRBV6-2 or TRBV6-3; tentatively, D is TRBD1 (5 bases). CDR3 bases: TGTGCCAGCAGTTACTGGGCCTTCGGGGGTCCGAACACTGAAGCTTTCTTT. The encoded protein is CASSYWAFGGPNTEAFF.